This record covers a single TCR beta chain. No cognate antigen has been identified for it. Base qualities are not recorded, but no much larger clone differs from it by a single base. Library method: the immunoSEQ multiplex PCR assay. A mixture of 60 forward primers for TCR Vbeta segments and 13 reverse primers for TCR Jbeta segments was used in the multiplex PCR. A multiplex PCR assay on genomic DNA amplified the CDR3 region of rearranged TCR beta genes. On the Illumina HiSeq System, the amplified TCR beta libraries were sequenced as 87-base-pair reads. In the source study's methods: In a later analysis, tens of millions of unique TCR beta chains were counted across the 690 or so repertoires, and some 10 million of these chains were shared by at least two donors. Raw reads were error-corrected and collapsed into unique sequences with a nearest-neighbor algorithm that merged closely related sequences to remove PCR and sequencing errors. Alignment of CDR3 sequences to IMGT reference sequences was used to assign V, D and J gene segments. For a sequence to be retained, a match of at least six nucleotides was required to both a V gene segment and a J gene segment. A rearrangement counted as productive if the CDR3 had no stop codons and remained in frame with V and J, and every other rearrangement counted as non-productive. Following IMGT convention, CDR3 was defined as the stretch from the second conserved V-encoded cysteine to the conserved J-encoded phenylalanine. In an earlier analysis of more than 550 of the donors, sequences lacking an unambiguous match to a single V gene segment were excluded. In an earlier analysis of a few hundred of the donors, V segments were called functional above 56.7% productive rearrangements and were called segregating when the between-donor standard deviation exceeded 5%. A statistical classification framework was built for diagnosing cytomegalovirus status from the catalog of TCR beta chain sequences. V and J gene assignment, in a later analysis, came from comparing TCR nucleotide sequences with IMGT/GENE-DB human TR gene sequences. In a later analysis, CDR3 sequences and most-parsimonious VDJ recombination scenarios were assigned using the TCRdist pipeline. In a later analysis, each TCR beta chain was defined by its CDR3 amino acid sequence together with its V-gene family, and reads lacking a unique V-gene family were excluded. To address suspected cross-contamination and a sequencing artifact, a later analysis removed some 620 highly shared, low-generation-probability nucleotide sequences. A later analysis calculated a clonal expansion index for each public chain from normalized within-repertoire ranks of inferred template counts. Generation probabilities in a later analysis came from a VDJ recombination model fitted to out-of-frame rearrangements, and those results were checked against IGoR. In a later analysis, hypergeometric tests were used to score TCR-TCR, TCR-HLA and TCR-CMV co-occurrence, with a repertoire-size bias correction applied to TCR pairs. To estimate false discovery rates, a later analysis permuted the HLA or CMV assignments 20 times. In a later analysis, co-occurring TCRs were grouped with DBSCAN, and TCRdist sequence similarity was added when clustering was performed within HLA-allele-positive subsets. Repertoires with fewer than 30,000 or more than 120,000 public chains, plus five repertoires with anomalous nucleotide sharing, were excluded from co-occurrence clustering. Held by TCRdb, this immuneACCESS table contains in-frame sequences only and omits some clones. Under half of the omission traces to an unresolved V gene where checked; the cause of the rest is unknown. V and J calls and clone size are given by that table; D and trimming were obtained from the DNA. The sample includes approximately 180,000 clones, with approximately 80% observed a single time. Of the sample, roughly 4.5% falls within the top ten clones.

The data were obtained in a study of cytomegalovirus exposure and HLA in healthy donors (dated by TCRdb to the late 2010s). Background on the whole study: An earlier analysis of roughly 500 of the donors reported 250 to 300 Gb of sequence data and more than 90 million unique TCR beta sequences from 190 million or so T cells. Among roughly 400 genotyped donors of the cohort, an average of roughly 230,000 unique TCR beta nucleotide sequences was sequenced per donor, of which about 19% were non-productive. The number of donors typed differed by locus, with 629-630 for A, B, C, DRB1 and DQB1, roughly 520 for DQA1, approximately 570 for DPA1, and some 440 for DPB1. In an earlier analysis of 550 to 700 of the donors, high-throughput TCR beta sequencing was used to judge whether each TCR beta V gene segment behaved as functional or pseudogenic. Every discovery cohort repertoire had been produced on one sequencing platform. In a later genetic analysis, genome-wide SNP genotypes for about 55% of the roughly 670 donors were used, and that subset was treated as a discovery cohort. The genetic ancestry cluster associated with self-reported Caucasian donors included over 80% of the roughly 410 genotyped donors. HLA typing covered class I and class II loci at four-digit resolution. To predict cytomegalovirus infection status, the study combined high-throughput TCR immunosequencing, statistical association of individual TCRs with disease status, and machine learning. The aim of the study was to test whether cataloging public T cell receptors could identify signatures of past pathogen exposure. The study profiled the T cell repertoires of 550 to 700 subjects by immunosequencing and related them to cytomegalovirus serostatus. Several DR-DQ haplotypes were treated as single units for association and clustering because of strong linkage in the cohort. Roughly 300 gigabases of sequencing data and approximately 91 million unique TCR sequences made up an early release that covered several hundred HLA-typed donors. In a later analysis, previously published TCR beta repertoires from 600 to 850 donors were re-analyzed and high-resolution HLA genotyping was added so that TCR occurrence patterns could be studied. Donor age, sex, ethnicity and CMV serostatus were compiled together with the repertoire data. The later analysis used no new phenotypic data to find candidate immune exposures, relying instead on TCR beta sequences and their occurrence across donors. Along with the approximately 700-subject first cohort, a separate validation cohort of over a hundred different subjects was used. The study at large found these results: HLA typing was unavailable for some donors at each locus, so association tests used only the typed subset. In a later analysis, most CMV-associated TCR beta chains were found to appear HLA-restricted, with HLA associations seemingly driven largely by CMV exposure. A further reported finding was that TCR beta sequences accurately predicted the HLA-A and HLA-B alleles for most subjects in the first cohort. In this cohort, only TCR beta chains were sequenced, and detectable features were limited by the absence of alpha or paired-chain data. The study listed approximately 160 TCR beta chains as associated with cytomegalovirus. A few of the identified cytomegalovirus-associated TCR beta chains were confirmed in vitro to be specific for cytomegalovirus antigens. The only immune exposure information available for the cohort was CMV serostatus. Correlated functional status among segregating V segments might be attributable to linkage disequilibrium, but an unknown experimental factor could not be ruled out. Compared with the roughly 700-donor mean, donors in an Asian-associated ancestry cluster had fewer N-insertions in productive TCRs, according to a later genetic analysis. Compared with equally common non-associated chains, HLA-associated TCR beta chains in a later analysis were more clonally expanded and had lower generation probabilities. A cluster of highly shared sequence variants was judged likely to be a technical artifact of the sequencing pipeline. The authors suggested that the approach could potentially be extended to other disease states and immunological phenotypes. Roughly uniform sequencing depth across donors was assumed in presence/absence analyses, although this assumption may not hold. Most TCR sequences were seen in very few donors, while some public TCRs were found in many individuals. A later analysis reported that several top co-occurrence clusters appeared linked to parvovirus B19, influenza, CMV and Epstein-Barr virus. Cytomegalovirus status was reported to be diagnosed by the classifier with high specificity and sensitivity in both the original and validation cohorts. An earlier analysis of around 500 of the donors showed that most TCR beta V segments appeared in productive rearrangements either about 90% or about 30% of the time, which broadly matched IMGT annotations. In a later analysis, more than 15,000 TCR beta sequences were associated with specific HLA alleles at a false discovery rate of 0.05. Assigning TCR associations to individual alleles was difficult when HLA alleles, especially DR and DQ, strongly co-occurred. In a later analysis, TCR association rates were found to vary across HLA loci, with the most associated TCRs seen for DRB1 alleles and the fewest for HLA-C alleles. V-gene and J-gene trimming of TCR beta chains was associated with a missense DCLRE1C variant in a later genetic analysis, and the association was replicated in an independent cohort. Because counts were too low, seventeen rarely observed V segments, including chromosome 9 orphons, were excluded from the earlier analysis of roughly 580 of the donors.

The cohort was made up of under 800 healthy bone marrow donors. Cohort members were all nominally healthy when sampled, although unrecorded immune exposures were likely present. The donor tested CMV seropositive and was one of the 289 seropositive cohort members. A peripheral blood sample was provided by each donor, and peripheral blood mononuclear cells were used for TCR beta sequencing. Genomic DNA extraction from the blood cell samples was performed with the Qiagen DNeasy Blood Extraction Kit. The TCR sequence derives from a woman in her late teens or twenties in good health and CMV-seropositive. Input material: PBMCs.

DNA sequence: TGCGCCAGCAGCCCCGACAGGTACACTGAAGCTTTCTTT. The encoded protein is CASSPDRYTEAFF. The rearrangement joined TRBV5-1 to TRBJ1-1; the D region possibly corresponds to TRBD1 (6 bases align). Per the germline V gene, SGHRS is the CDR1 and YFSETQ is the CDR2. There are 13 amino acids in the CDR3, from cysteine to phenylalanine inclusive. Only the CDR3 DNA is retained, 39 bases long and in frame from the first base. V and J are truncated by 4 bases and 3 bases respectively, leaving an intervening sequence of 10 bases.